This T cell receptor (beta chain) was found in a study of blood T cell repertoires in COVID-19. This CDR3 comprises 14 residues. The germline V gene has CDR1 SNHLY and CDR2 FYNNEI. Deletions cut 6 bases from V and 4 bases from J, with 15 bases between. TCRdb's table, derived via immunoSEQ multiplex PCR, lists solely in-frame clones and lacks some. The table shows 46,000 or so clones, with about nine tenths occurring only once. The chain recombines TRBV2 with TRBJ1-2; the D gene is possibly TRBD1 (6 bases). The sequence derives from a man between 65 and 85 years old with active COVID-19. The sample consisted of peripheral blood. The CDR3 loop is CASRYREGGYGYTF. The CDR3 DNA sequence: TGTGCCAGCAGGTACAGGGAGGGCGGCTATGGCTACACCTTC.